The present TCR beta chain was sequenced within a study of T cells in localized non-small cell lung cancer. Sequenced by immunoSEQ multiplex PCR; TCRdb stores in-frame clones only, minus some. The top ten hold 15% to 20% of the sample, which has 65,000 to 95,000 clones, about 78% seen once. Study-wide findings and caveats: Longer overall survival was linked to higher blood T cell density. Since sequencing was restricted to only one region of the tumor, intratumor heterogeneity remains a possibility. A median of about 52 clones ranked among the top 100 in tumor appeared in adjacent lung.

With regard to this clone: Its antigen is not identified.

This CDR3 region has 16 residues. Germline lookup yields CDR1 MNHEY and CDR2 SMNVEV (reference sequence). Trimming shortened V by 5 bases and J by 2 bases, and 19 bases separated the two germline ends. The sequence was collected from a man aged 40-75 years with stage II squamous cell lung carcinoma. V is TRBV27 and J is TRBJ2-7; D is possibly TRBD2 (6 bases). The sample here was PBMCs, taken before any cancer treatment. Written as DNA, the CDR3 is TGTGCCAGCAGTGAAACGATAGCGGCCAGAACCTACGAGCAGTACTTC. This sequence encodes CASSETIAARTYEQYF.